The clone carrying this T cell receptor beta chain was seen more than once but under ten times. Amplified regions were TCR beta CDR3 sequences from RNA transcripts. Using the HTBI primer set, a first-round RT-PCR was run on the TCR CDR3. Via MiXCR, TCRdb re-called the multiplex PCR reads, giving one row per CDR3 protein. The sample has about 600,000 distinct CDR3 sequences, 16% seen once. Looked up from germline, CDR1 is SGHRS and CDR2 is YFSETQ. The germline V and J ends were trimmed by 3 bases and 10 bases, with 17 bases remaining between them. The CDR3 has 14 residues. These data come from a study of T cells in Graves' hyperthyroidism and ophthalmopathy.

Sequenced material: blood. J is TRBJ2-1 and V is TRBV5-1; D may match TRBD1 or TRBD2 (5 bases each). This sequence was found in a woman aged 40 to 50 with Graves' ophthalmopathy. CDR3 DNA: TGCGCCAGCAGCTCCCGGGACCTAATAGTCGAGCAGTTCTTC. Translated, it gives CASSSRDLIVEQFF. The complete variable domain, with remaining parts taken from reference TRBV5-1 and TRBJ2-1, reads KAGVTQTPRYLIKTRGQQVTLSCSPISGHRSVSWYQQTPGQGLQFLFEYFSETQRNKGNFPGRFSGRQFSNSRSEMNVSTLELGDSALYLCASSSRDLIVEQFFGPGTRLTVL.